This T cell receptor (beta chain) comes out of a study of cytomegalovirus exposure and HLA in healthy donors. Study results and limitations: A previous analysis found most TCR beta V segments productive roughly 87% or roughly 30% of the time. The study flagged some 170 TCR beta chains as cytomegalovirus-associated. With DRB1 most and HLA-C fewest, TCR association rates differed between HLA loci in a later analysis. At a 0.05 false discovery rate, a later analysis found some 18,000 TCR beta sequences to be associated with HLA alleles.

The length of the CDR3 is 16 residues. Trimming cost V 0 bases and J 0 bases, with 12 bases left between them. The germline gives CDR1 GTSNPN, CDR2 SVGIG (reference sequence). The PCR used 60 Vbeta and 13 Jbeta primers. Clones were sequenced by immunoSEQ multiplex PCR, and TCRdb holds only the in-frame ones, with some missing. This table holds tens of thousands of clones, 65% to 75% found once. For this clone: Its antigen is still unknown.

The genes are TRBV30 and TRBJ1-5; a weak D match, TRBD1 (5 bases). Material: PBMCs. This sequence originates from a man aged 25-45 years in good health and CMV-seronegative. The CDR3 loop is CAWSVFEGDSNQPQHF. The CDR3 region has the DNA TGTGCCTGGAGTGTATTTGAAGGGGATAGCAATCAGCCCCAGCATTTT.